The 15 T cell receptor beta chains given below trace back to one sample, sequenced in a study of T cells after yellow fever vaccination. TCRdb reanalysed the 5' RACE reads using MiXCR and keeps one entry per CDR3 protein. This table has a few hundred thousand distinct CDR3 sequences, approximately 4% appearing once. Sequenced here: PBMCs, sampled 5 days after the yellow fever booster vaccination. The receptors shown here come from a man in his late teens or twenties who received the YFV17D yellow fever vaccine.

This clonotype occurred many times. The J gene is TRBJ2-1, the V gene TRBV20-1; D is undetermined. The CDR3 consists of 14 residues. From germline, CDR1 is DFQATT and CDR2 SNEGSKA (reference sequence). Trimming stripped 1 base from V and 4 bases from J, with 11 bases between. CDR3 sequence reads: CSARGGAAYNEQFF. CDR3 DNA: TGCAGTGCTAGAGGCGGTGCGGCTTACAATGAGCAGTTCTTC.

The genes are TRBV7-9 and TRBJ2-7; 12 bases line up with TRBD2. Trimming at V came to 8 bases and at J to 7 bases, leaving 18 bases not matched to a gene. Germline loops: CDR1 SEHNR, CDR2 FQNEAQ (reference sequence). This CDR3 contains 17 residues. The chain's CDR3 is CASRRTSGEKPLLEQYF. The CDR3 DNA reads TGTGCCAGCCGACGGACTAGCGGGGAGAAACCTCTTTTGGAGCAGTACTTC.

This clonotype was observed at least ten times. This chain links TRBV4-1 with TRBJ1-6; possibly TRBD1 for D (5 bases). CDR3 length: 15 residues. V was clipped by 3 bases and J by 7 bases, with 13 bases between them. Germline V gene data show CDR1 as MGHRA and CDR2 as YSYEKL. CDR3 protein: CASSQGTFGNSPLHF. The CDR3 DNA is TGCGCCAGCAGCCAGGGGACGTTCGGGAATTCACCCCTCCACTTT.

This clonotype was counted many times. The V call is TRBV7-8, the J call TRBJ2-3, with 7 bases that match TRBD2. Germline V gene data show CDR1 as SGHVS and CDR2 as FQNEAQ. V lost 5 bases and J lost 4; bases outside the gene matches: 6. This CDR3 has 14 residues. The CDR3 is CASSPGLDSDTQYF. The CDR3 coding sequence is TGTGCCAGCAGCCCAGGACTAGATTCAGATACGCAGTATTTT. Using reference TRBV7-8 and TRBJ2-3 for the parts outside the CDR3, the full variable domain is GAGVSQSPRYKVAKRGQDVALRCDPISGHVSLFWYQQALGQGPEFLTYFQNEAQLDKSGLPSDRFFAERPEGSVSTLKIQRTQQEDSAVYLCASSPGLDSDTQYFGPGTRLTVL.

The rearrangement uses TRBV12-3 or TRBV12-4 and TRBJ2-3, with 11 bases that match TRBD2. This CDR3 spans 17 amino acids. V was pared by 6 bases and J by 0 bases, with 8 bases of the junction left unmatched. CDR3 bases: TGTGCCAGCAGCACCTCCGGGACTAGCGGAAGCACAGATACGCAGTATTTT. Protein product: CASSTSGTSGSTDTQYF.

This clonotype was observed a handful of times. As DNA, the CDR3 is TGTGCCAGCAGCTTAGTTCAGGGAAATTCACCCCTCCACTTT. Protein product: CASSLVQGNSPLHF. V and J are TRBV7-2 and TRBJ1-6, with TRBD1 as a possible D gene (5 bases). Germline V gene data show CDR1 as SGHTA and CDR2 as FQGNSA. Trimming pared 1 base from V and 7 bases from J, leaving 8 bases between. The CDR3 length is 14 residues.

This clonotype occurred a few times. The CDR3 loop reads CASSLRDLIKSRGTQYF. CDR3 in DNA: TGTGCCAGCAGCCTCCGGGACCTAATTAAGAGCAGGGGGACCCAGTACTTC. The chain employs TRBV7-8 and TRBJ2-5; D perhaps matches TRBD1 (6 bases). CDR3 length: 17 residues. V was cut by 5 bases and J by 7 bases, with 26 bases left in between. From germline, CDR1 is SGHVS and CDR2 FQNEAQ.

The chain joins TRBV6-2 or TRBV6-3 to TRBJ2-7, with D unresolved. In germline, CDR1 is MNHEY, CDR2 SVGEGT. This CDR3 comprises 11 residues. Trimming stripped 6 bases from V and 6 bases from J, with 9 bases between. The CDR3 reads CASSQSPEQYV. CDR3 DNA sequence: TGTGCCAGCAGCCAGTCACCCGAGCAGTACGTC.

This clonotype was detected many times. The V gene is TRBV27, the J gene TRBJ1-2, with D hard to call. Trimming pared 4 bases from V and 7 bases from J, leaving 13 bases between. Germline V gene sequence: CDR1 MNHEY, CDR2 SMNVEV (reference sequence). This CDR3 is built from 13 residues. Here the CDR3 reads CASSWDVGGGYTF. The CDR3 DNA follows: TGTGCCAGCAGTTGGGATGTAGGTGGTGGCTACACCTTC.

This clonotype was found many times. DNA for the CDR3: TGTGCCAGCAGCTTAGCTAGCGGGGGTTCGAATACGCAGTATTTT. Its translation is CASSLASGGSNTQYF. The chain is built from TRBV7-2 and TRBJ2-3; 9 bases map to TRBD2. The V segment lost 0 bases and the J segment 7 bases; nucleotides outside the gene matches: 5. Germline assignment: CDR1 SGHTA and CDR2 FQGNSA. The length of the CDR3 is 15 residues.

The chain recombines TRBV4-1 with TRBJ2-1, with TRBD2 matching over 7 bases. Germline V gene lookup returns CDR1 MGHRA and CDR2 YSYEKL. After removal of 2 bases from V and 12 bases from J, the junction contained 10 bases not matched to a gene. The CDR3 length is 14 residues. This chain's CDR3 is CASSQTLGPGGQFF. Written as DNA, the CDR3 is TGCGCCAGCAGCCAAACCCTGGGGCCGGGGGGGCAGTTCTTC.

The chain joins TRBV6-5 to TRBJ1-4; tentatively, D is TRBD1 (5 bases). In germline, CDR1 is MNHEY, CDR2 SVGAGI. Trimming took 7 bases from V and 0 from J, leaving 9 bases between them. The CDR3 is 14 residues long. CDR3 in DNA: TGTGCCAGCAAGCCGACAGCAACTAATGAAAAACTGTTTTTT. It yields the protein CASKPTATNEKLFF.

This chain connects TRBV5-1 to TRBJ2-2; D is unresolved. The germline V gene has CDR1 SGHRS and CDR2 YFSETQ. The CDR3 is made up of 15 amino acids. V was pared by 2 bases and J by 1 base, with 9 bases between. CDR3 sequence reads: CASSFQHENTGELFF. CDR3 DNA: TGCGCCAGCAGCTTCCAGCATGAGAACACCGGGGAGCTGTTTTTT.

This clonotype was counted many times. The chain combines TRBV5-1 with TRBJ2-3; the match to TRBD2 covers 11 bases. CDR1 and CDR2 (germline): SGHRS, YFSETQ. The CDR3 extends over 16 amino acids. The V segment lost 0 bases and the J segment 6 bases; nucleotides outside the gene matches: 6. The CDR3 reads CASSLALAGGLDTQYF. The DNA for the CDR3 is TGCGCCAGCAGCTTGGCCCTAGCGGGGGGCCTGGATACGCAGTATTTT.

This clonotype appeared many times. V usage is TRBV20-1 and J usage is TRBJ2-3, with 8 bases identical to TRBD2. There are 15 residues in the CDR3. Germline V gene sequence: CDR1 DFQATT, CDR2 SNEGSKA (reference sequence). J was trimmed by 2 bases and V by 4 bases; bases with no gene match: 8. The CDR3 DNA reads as TGCAGTGCTAACCCTTTAGCGGGGACCACAGATACGCAGTATTTT. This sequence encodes CSANPLAGTTDTQYF.